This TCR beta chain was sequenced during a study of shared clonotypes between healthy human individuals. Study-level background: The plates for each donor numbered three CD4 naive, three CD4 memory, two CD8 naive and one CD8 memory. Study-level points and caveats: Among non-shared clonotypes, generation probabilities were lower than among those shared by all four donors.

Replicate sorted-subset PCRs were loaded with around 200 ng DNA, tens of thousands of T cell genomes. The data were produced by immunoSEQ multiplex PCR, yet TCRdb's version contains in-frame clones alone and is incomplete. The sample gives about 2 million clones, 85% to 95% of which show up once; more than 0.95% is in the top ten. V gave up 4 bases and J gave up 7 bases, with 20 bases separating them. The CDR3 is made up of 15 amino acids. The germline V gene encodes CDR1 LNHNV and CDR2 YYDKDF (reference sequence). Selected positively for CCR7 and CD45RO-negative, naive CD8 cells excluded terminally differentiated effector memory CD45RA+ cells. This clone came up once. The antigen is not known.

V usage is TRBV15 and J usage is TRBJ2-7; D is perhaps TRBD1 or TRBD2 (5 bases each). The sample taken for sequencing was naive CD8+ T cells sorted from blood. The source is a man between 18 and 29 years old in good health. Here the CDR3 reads CATSNGGIGYDEQYF. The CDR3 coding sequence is TGTGCCACCAGCAATGGGGGAATCGGCTACGATGAGCAGTACTTC.